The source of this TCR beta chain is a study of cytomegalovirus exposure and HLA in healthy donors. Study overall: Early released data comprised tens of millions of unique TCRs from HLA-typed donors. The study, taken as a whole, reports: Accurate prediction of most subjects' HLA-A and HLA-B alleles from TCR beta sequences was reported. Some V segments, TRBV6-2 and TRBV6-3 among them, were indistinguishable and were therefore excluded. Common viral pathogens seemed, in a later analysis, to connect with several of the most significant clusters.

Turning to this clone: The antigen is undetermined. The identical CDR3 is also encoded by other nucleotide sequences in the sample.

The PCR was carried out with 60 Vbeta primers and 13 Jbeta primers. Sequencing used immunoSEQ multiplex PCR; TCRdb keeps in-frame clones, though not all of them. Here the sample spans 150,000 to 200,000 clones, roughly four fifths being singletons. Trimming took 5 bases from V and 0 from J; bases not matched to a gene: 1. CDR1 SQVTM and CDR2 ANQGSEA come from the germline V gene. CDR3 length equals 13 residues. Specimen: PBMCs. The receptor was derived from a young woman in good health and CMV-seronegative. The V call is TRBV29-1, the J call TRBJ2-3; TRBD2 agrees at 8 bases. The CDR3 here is CSVSGSSTDTQYF. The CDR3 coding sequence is TGCAGCGTTAGCGGGAGCAGCACAGATACGCAGTATTTT.